The rows below give T cell receptor beta chains drawn from one sample of a study of cytomegalovirus exposure and HLA in healthy donors. Using immunoSEQ multiplex PCR, the repertoire was profiled, and TCRdb retains in-frame clones only, with some absent. The repertoire consists of around 150,000 clones, with around four fifths occurring once and the leading ten covering more than 3%. Sequencing used PBMCs. These receptors were obtained from a male donor in good health and CMV-seronegative. Both conserved end residues are part of each CDR3. Fields, in order: CDR3 length, clone size, V gene, D gene, J gene, CDR3 protein, CDR3 DNA. A D gene is named only where the DNA matches it firmly. Where a row states a size, it is once, few, many or the class of an expanded clone; other rows omit it.

17,NA,TRBV7-9,TRBD2,TRBJ2-3,CASSLGGRGHLRDTQYF,TGTGCCAGCAGCTTGGGCGGGAGAGGGCACTTACGTGATACGCAGTATTTT
11,NA,TRBV19,NA,TRBJ1-3,CASSITETIYF,TGTGCCAGTAGTATCACAGAGACCATATATTTT
13,few,TRBV19,NA,TRBJ2-5,CASSLVARETQYF,TGTGCCAGTAGTTTAGTAGCTCGGGAGACCCAGTACTTC
14,few,TRBV27,NA,TRBJ2-7,CASSFLDRSYEQYF,TGTGCCAGCAGTTTCCTCGACAGATCCTACGAGCAGTACTTC
15,NA,TRBV5-4,TRBD2,TRBJ2-7,CASTQIAGGPYEQYF,TGTGCCAGCACCCAAATAGCGGGAGGTCCCTACGAGCAGTACTTC
14,NA,TRBV9,TRBD2,TRBJ2-7,CASSLDGLADEQYF,TGTGCCAGCAGCCTAGACGGACTAGCGGACGAGCAGTACTTC
16,NA,TRBV5-1,NA,TRBJ2-5,CASSLVSGNGGETQYF,TGCGCCAGCAGCTTGGTTTCAGGGAACGGGGGAGAGACCCAGTACTTC
13,NA,TRBV5-8,NA,TRBJ1-3,CASSSMRGNTIYF,TGTGCCAGCAGCTCAATGCGAGGAAACACCATATATTTT
15,NA,TRBV5-6,TRBD2,TRBJ2-3,CASSSGLAGTDTQYF,TGTGCCAGCAGCTCGGGACTAGCGGGCACAGATACGCAGTATTTT
18,NA,TRBV7-9,TRBD1,TRBJ1-1,CASSDGGQGPVSNTEAFF,TGTGCCAGCAGTGACGGTGGACAGGGGCCTGTATCGAACACTGAAGCTTTCTTT
14,NA,TRBV29-1,NA,TRBJ2-1,CSVDGSGVYNEQFF,TGCAGCGTTGATGGGAGTGGGGTGTACAATGAGCAGTTCTTC
15,NA,TRBV5-1,TRBD1,TRBJ2-7,CASSPATGAPYEQYF,TGCGCCAGCAGCCCAGCGACAGGGGCACCCTACGAGCAGTACTTC
20,NA,TRBV4-2,TRBD2,TRBJ2-7,CASSHSWSRGGGRTSTKQYF,TGTGCCAGCAGCCACTCCTGGTCTAGGGGCGGGGGACGAACCTCTACGAAGCAGTACTTC
13,NA,TRBV19,NA,TRBJ1-2,CASFDTGHYGYTF,TGTGCCAGTTTTGATACAGGGCACTATGGCTACACCTTC
15,NA,TRBV18,NA,TRBJ1-5,CASSPSGDSNQPQHF,TGTGCCAGCTCACCATCCGGGGATAGCAATCAGCCCCAGCATTTT
15,NA,TRBV7-6,TRBD1,TRBJ2-1,CASSTGTGTYNEQFF,TGTGCCAGCAGCACCGGGACAGGGACCTACAATGAGCAGTTCTTC
17,NA,TRBV18,TRBD1,TRBJ2-1,CASSPSAGTGTYNEQFF,TGTGCCAGCTCACCGTCAGCCGGGACAGGGACCTACAATGAGCAGTTCTTC
13,few,TRBV29-1,TRBD1,TRBJ1-1,CSVDRDSAAEAFF,TGCAGCGTTGACCGGGACAGCGCCGCTGAAGCTTTCTTT
15,NA,TRBV2,TRBD1,TRBJ2-7,CASSVGTGEVYEQYF,TGTGCCAGCAGTGTGGGGACAGGGGAGGTCTACGAGCAGTACTTC
15,NA,TRBV6-5,TRBD1,TRBJ2-7,CASSRSLDRVYEQYF,TGTGCCAGCAGCCGCAGCTTAGACAGGGTCTACGAGCAGTACTTC